The 6 T cell receptor beta chains presented below share a single source sample, sequenced in a study of T cells after yellow fever vaccination. TCRdb called the 5' RACE reads again in MiXCR, with one record for every CDR3 protein. The sample shows fewer than 350,000 distinct CDR3 sequences, roughly 4% of them seen only once. The source was PBMCs, collected on the day of the yellow fever booster vaccination. The receptor source for this set is a man in his late teens or twenties who received the YFV17D yellow fever vaccine.

In this sample, this clonotype turned up many times. Germline and junction disagree at one end, which may indicate a read error. This chain joins TRBV7-7 and TRBJ2-1; 9 bases agree with TRBD2. The CDR3 length is 15 residues. Germline CDR1 reads SSHAT; CDR2 reads FNYEAQ (reference sequence). In nucleotides, the CDR3 is TGTGCTAGCAGCTTTGCGGGGGGGCCCTACAATGAGCAGTTCTTC. Translated: CASSFAGGPYNEQFF.

This clonotype has only a few counts. The chain uses TRBV5-1 and TRBJ2-7, with D perhaps matching TRBD1 (5 bases). V was cut by 6 bases and J by 2 bases, with 15 bases left in between. The germline V gene has CDR1 SGHRS and CDR2 YFSETQ. The CDR3 is 14 amino acids. The CDR3 region has the DNA TGCGCCAGCAAAGCAGGGAAACTGACCTACGAGCAGTACTTC. It encodes CASKAGKLTYEQYF.

This clonotype has at least ten counts. The chain joins TRBV6-5 to TRBJ2-5; D is perhaps TRBD2 (5 bases). Germline CDR1 MNHEY, CDR2 SVGAGI. The CDR3 is 13 amino acids. Deletions cut 6 bases from V and 1 base from J, with 9 bases between. DNA of the CDR3: TGTGCCAGCAGGAGGGCTATCCAAGAGACCCAGTACTTC. Protein sequence: CASRRAIQETQYF.

V and J are TRBV20-1 and TRBJ1-1, with 7 nucleotides matching TRBD1. The germline gives CDR1 DFQATT, CDR2 SNEGSKA (reference sequence). The CDR3 contains 15 residues. Losses at the gene ends were 3 bases for V and 0 bases for J; bases not matched to a gene: 7. The DNA for the CDR3 is TGCAGTGCTAGGGAGGGGGCCAGCATGAACACTGAAGCTTTCTTT. Translating it yields CSAREGASMNTEAFF.

V and J are TRBV7-6 and TRBJ1-5; TRBD1 matches 9 bases. The CDR3 has 16 amino acids. The V segment lost 1 base and the J segment 6 bases; nucleotides outside the gene matches: 7. Germline lookup yields CDR1 SGHVS and CDR2 FNYEAQ. The CDR3 protein is CASSLGPGQGGQPQHF. In DNA form, the CDR3 reads TGTGCCAGCAGCTTAGGTCCGGGACAGGGTGGTCAGCCCCAGCATTTT. Looking up the rest from reference TRBV7-6 and TRBJ1-5 gives the full variable domain: GAGVSQSPRYKVTKRGQDVALRCDPISGHVSLYWYRQALGQGPEFLTYFNYEAQQDKSGLPNDRFSAERPEGSISTLTIQRTEQRDSAMYRCASSLGPGQGGQPQHFGDGTRLSIL.

Ten or more counts support this clonotype. The chain couples TRBV5-6 to TRBJ2-3, with D uncertain. The germline gives CDR1 SGHDT, CDR2 YYEEEE. This CDR3 has 13 amino acids. Trimming took off 3 bases at V and 4 bases at J, with 9 bases between the two ends. In nucleotides, the CDR3 is TGTGCCAGCAGCTCCTACCCCCCAGATACGCAGTATTTT. Encoded protein: CASSSYPPDTQYF. Full variable domain (outside the CDR3, taken from reference TRBV5-6 and TRBJ2-3): DAGVTQSPTHLIKTRGQQVTLRCSPKSGHDTVSWYQQALGQGPQFIFQYYEEEERQRGNFPDRFSGHQFPNYSSELNVNALLLGDSALYLCASSSYPPDTQYFGPGTRLTVL.